This TCR beta chain originates from a study of OX40 agonist ivuxolimab in advanced cancers. The V end lost 5 bases, the J end lost 2 bases, and 9 bases lay between the germline ends. The CDR3 spans 13 residues. Germline CDR1 reads SGHTA; CDR2 reads FQGNSA. Clones were sequenced by immunoSEQ multiplex PCR, and TCRdb holds only the in-frame ones, with some missing. The sample shows 84,000 or so clones, approximately 80% of them seen only once. The sequence derives from an adult with an advanced solid tumor such as melanoma, head and neck, liver or kidney cancer. Here the sequenced sample was CD4+ or CD8+ T cells sorted from blood, taken in a trial of the OX40 agonist ivuxolimab. The chain joins TRBV7-2 to TRBJ1-1, with D unclear. The CDR3 DNA is TGTGCCAGCAGCCGATACGGTAACACTGAAGCTTTCTTT. This encodes CASSRYGNTEAFF.